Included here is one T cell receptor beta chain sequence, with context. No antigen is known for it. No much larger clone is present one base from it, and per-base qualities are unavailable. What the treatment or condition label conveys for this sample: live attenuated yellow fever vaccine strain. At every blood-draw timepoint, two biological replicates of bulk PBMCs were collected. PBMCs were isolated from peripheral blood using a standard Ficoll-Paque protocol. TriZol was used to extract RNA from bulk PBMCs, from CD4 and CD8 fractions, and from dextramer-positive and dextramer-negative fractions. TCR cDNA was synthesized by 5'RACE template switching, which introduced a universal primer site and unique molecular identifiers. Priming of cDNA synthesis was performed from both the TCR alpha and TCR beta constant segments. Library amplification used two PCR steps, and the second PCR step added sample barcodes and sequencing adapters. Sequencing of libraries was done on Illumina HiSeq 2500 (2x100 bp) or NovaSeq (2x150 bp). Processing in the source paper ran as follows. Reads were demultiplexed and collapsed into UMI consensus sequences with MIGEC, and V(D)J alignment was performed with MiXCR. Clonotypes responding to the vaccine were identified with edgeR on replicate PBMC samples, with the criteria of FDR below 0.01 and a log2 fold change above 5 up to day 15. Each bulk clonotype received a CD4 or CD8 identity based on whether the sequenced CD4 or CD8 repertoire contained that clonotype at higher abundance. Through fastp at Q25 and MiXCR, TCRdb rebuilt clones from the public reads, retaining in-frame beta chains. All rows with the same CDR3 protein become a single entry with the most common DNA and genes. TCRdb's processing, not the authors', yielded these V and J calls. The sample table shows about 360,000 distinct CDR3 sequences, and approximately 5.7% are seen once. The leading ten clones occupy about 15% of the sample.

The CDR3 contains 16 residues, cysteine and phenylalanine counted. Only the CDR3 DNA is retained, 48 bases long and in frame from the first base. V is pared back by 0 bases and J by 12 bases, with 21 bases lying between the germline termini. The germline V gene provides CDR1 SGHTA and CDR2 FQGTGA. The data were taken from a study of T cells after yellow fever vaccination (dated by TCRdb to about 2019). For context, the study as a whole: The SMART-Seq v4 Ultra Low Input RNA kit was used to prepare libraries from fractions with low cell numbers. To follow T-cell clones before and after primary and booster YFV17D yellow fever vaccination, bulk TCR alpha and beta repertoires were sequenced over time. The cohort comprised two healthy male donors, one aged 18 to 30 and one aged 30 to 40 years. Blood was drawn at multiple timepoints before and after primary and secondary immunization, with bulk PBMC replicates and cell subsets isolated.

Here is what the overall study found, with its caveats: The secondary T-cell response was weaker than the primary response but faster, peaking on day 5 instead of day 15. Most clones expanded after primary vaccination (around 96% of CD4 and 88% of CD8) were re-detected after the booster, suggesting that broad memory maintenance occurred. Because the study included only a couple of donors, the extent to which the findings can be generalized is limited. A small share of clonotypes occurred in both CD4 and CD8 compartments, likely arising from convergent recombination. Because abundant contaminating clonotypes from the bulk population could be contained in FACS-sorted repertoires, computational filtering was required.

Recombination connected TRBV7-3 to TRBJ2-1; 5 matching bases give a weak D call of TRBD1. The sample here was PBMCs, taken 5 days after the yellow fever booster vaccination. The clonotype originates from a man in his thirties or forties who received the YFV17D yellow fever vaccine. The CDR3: CASSLTLTERQSGQFF. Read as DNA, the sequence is TGTGCCAGCAGCTTAACGTTGACAGAACGACAATCAGGGCAGTTCTTC. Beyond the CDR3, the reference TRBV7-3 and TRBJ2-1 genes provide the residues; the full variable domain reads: GAGVSQTPSNKVTEKGKYVELRCDPISGHTALYWYRQSLGQGPEFLIYFQGTGAADDSGLPNDRFFAVRPEGSVSTLKIQRTERGDSAVYLCASSLTLTERQSGQFFGPGTRLTVL.